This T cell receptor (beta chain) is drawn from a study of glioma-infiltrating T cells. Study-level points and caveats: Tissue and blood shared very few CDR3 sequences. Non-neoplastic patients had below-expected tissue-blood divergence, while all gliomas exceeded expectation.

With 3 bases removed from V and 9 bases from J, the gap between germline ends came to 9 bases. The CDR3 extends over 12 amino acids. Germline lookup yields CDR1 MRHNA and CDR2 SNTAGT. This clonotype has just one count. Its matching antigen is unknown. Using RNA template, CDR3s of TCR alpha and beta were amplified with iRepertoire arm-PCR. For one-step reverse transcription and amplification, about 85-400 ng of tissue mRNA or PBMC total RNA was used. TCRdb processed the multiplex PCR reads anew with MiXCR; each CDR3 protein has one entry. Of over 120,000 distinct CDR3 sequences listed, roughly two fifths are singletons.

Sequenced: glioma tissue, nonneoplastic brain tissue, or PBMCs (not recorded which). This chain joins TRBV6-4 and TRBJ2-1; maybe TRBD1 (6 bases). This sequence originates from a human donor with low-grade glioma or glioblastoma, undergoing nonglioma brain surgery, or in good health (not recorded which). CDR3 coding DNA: TGTGCCAGCAGTGATCAGGGGACTGAGCAGTTCTTC. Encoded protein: CASSDQGTEQFF.